These T cell receptor beta chains were read from a single sample in a study of cytomegalovirus exposure and HLA in healthy donors. Method: immunoSEQ multiplex PCR; TCRdb's copy keeps in-frame clones and lacks some. This sample carries about 120,000 clones, less than 90% of them seen once, and the ten largest clones take around 18%. The sample comprised PBMCs. The receptors come from a man aged 18-30 years in good health and CMV-seropositive. CDR3s include the opening cysteine and the closing phenylalanine or tryptophan.

cdr3_aa: CASSLPGLAGTDTQYF
v_call: TRBV5-4
j_call: TRBJ2-3

cdr3_aa: CAWSGGQGDQPQHF
v_call: TRBV30
j_call: TRBJ1-5

cdr3_aa: CASRSGTGISYEQYF
v_call: TRBV6-5
j_call: TRBJ2-7

cdr3_aa: CASSQAGWGEWTQYF
v_call: TRBV14
j_call: TRBJ2-5

cdr3_aa: CAITEDSLNTEAFF
v_call: TRBV10-3
j_call: TRBJ1-1

cdr3_aa: CAWSGIGATNEKLFF
v_call: TRBV30
j_call: TRBJ1-4

cdr3_aa: CASESPGTGRPYEQYF
v_call: TRBV6-6
j_call: TRBJ2-7

cdr3_aa: CASSSDKTTYTGELFF
v_call: TRBV28
j_call: TRBJ2-2

cdr3_aa: CASSQGQGREKLFF
v_call: TRBV7-9
j_call: TRBJ1-4

cdr3_aa: CASSQDRSEQFF
v_call: TRBV4-1
j_call: TRBJ2-1

cdr3_aa: CASMDLKIYTQYF
v_call: TRBV7-2
j_call: TRBJ2-3

cdr3_aa: CASSHGTGDGYTF
v_call: TRBV18
j_call: TRBJ1-2

cdr3_aa: CASSQEGGGTSYEQYF
v_call: TRBV4-1
j_call: TRBJ2-7

cdr3_aa: CASSTFDRRSSFSYNEQFF
v_call: TRBV19
j_call: TRBJ2-1

cdr3_aa: CASSLSVSYEQYF
v_call: TRBV7-8
j_call: TRBJ2-7

cdr3_aa: CSATGEAPLHF
v_call: TRBV20-1
j_call: TRBJ1-6

cdr3_aa: CAWTSDSYNEQFF
v_call: TRBV30
j_call: TRBJ2-1

cdr3_aa: CASSPGGGHQPQHF
v_call: TRBV6-5
j_call: TRBJ1-5

cdr3_aa: CASSLPGINTGELFF
v_call: TRBV5-4
j_call: TRBJ2-2

cdr3_aa: CASRPQTGARDGYTF
v_call: TRBV6-1
j_call: TRBJ1-2

cdr3_aa: CASSSHLSGAETQYF
v_call: TRBV6-5
j_call: TRBJ2-5

cdr3_aa: CASRGTGTDEKLFF
v_call: TRBV21-1
j_call: TRBJ1-4

cdr3_aa: CASSLETSGPFTDTQYF
v_call: TRBV5-6
j_call: TRBJ2-3

cdr3_aa: CASSLRDYEQYF
v_call: TRBV28
j_call: TRBJ2-7

cdr3_aa: CAASRTSGGPAYNEQFF
v_call: TRBV2
j_call: TRBJ2-1

cdr3_aa: CASSPRPAGDTQYF
v_call: TRBV13
j_call: TRBJ2-3

cdr3_aa: CASSGGSSSPLHF
v_call: TRBV6-1
j_call: TRBJ1-6

cdr3_aa: CASLDGGVGYTF
v_call: TRBV2
j_call: TRBJ1-2

cdr3_aa: CASARGSYNEQFF
v_call: TRBV27
j_call: TRBJ2-1

cdr3_aa: CASSSPTRGANNEQFF
v_call: TRBV7-9
j_call: TRBJ2-1

cdr3_aa: CASSPPGQAGQYF
v_call: TRBV18
j_call: TRBJ2-7

cdr3_aa: CASSFGQMNTEAFF
v_call: TRBV28
j_call: TRBJ1-1

cdr3_aa: CASSSAGGMQETQYF
v_call: TRBV6-6
j_call: TRBJ2-5

cdr3_aa: CAWGPGLAGGWQFF
v_call: TRBV30
j_call: TRBJ2-1

cdr3_aa: CSARFNEQFF
v_call: TRBV20-1
j_call: TRBJ2-1

cdr3_aa: CASSYSGGSEAFF
v_call: TRBV6-5
j_call: TRBJ1-1

cdr3_aa: CASSLAGGQADTQYF
v_call: TRBV7-9
j_call: TRBJ2-3

cdr3_aa: CASRSTGAAGGYTF
v_call: TRBV14
j_call: TRBJ1-2

cdr3_aa: CASSVRDGRDYGYTF
v_call: TRBV19
j_call: TRBJ1-2

cdr3_aa: CATTPAGQVATDTQYF
v_call: TRBV10-3
j_call: TRBJ2-3

cdr3_aa: CASSYPPTGYPETQYF
v_call: TRBV7-2
j_call: TRBJ2-5

cdr3_aa: CASSLRTGDNNEQFF
v_call: TRBV11-1
j_call: TRBJ2-1

cdr3_aa: CASSQGRGYSNQPQHF
v_call: TRBV4-1
j_call: TRBJ1-5

cdr3_aa: CASSLANSNQPQHF
v_call: TRBV18
j_call: TRBJ1-5

cdr3_aa: CPPSDGYTF
v_call: TRBV21-1
j_call: TRBJ1-2

cdr3_aa: CASSLGGEQYF
v_call: TRBV27
j_call: TRBJ2-7

cdr3_aa: CASSLGGAGNSPLHF
v_call: TRBV2
j_call: TRBJ1-6

cdr3_aa: CATSRDPTGETLNEKLFF
v_call: TRBV15
j_call: TRBJ1-4

cdr3_aa: CASSQGTNTEAFF
v_call: TRBV18
j_call: TRBJ1-1

cdr3_aa: CSVEGLAGASYEQYF
v_call: TRBV29-1
j_call: TRBJ2-7

cdr3_aa: CASSIDRWGAGELFF
v_call: TRBV19
j_call: TRBJ2-2

cdr3_aa: CASSLGQYGGYTF
v_call: TRBV27
j_call: TRBJ1-2

cdr3_aa: CASMLGPEFGELFF
v_call: TRBV19
j_call: TRBJ2-2

cdr3_aa: CASSEGGLATQYF
v_call: TRBV2
j_call: TRBJ2-5